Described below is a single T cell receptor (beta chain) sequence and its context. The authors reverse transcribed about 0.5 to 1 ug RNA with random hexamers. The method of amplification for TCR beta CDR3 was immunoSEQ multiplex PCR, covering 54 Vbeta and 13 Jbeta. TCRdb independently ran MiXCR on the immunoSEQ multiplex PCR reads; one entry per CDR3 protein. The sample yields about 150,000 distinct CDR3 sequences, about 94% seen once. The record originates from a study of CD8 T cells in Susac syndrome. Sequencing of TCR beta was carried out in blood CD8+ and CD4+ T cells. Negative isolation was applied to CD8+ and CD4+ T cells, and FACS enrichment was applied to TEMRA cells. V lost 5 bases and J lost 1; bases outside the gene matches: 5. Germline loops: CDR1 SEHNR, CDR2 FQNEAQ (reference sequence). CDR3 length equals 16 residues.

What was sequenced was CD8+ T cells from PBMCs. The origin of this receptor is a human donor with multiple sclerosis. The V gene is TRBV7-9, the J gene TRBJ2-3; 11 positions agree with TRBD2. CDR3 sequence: CASSPRTSGRTDTQYF. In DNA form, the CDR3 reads TGTGCCAGCAGCCCTAGGACTAGCGGGCGCACAGATACGCAGTATTTT.